A selection of T cell receptor beta chains follows, all from one sample in a study of cytomegalovirus exposure and HLA in healthy donors. Profiled with immunoSEQ multiplex PCR; TCRdb holds only in-frame clones, not every one. Found here are under 150,000 clones, approximately 72% of them singletons; the top ten hold 2.1%. Source material: PBMCs. These receptors were taken from a man in his forties or fifties in good health and CMV-seronegative. CDR3s include the opening cysteine and the closing phenylalanine or tryptophan. Each record gives: V gene, CDR3 protein.

TRBV9 CASSDMRDTQYF
TRBV7-9 CASSLNPGDEQFF
TRBV27 CASSLWGGGANVLTF
TRBV5-8 CASSLLSRGTGELFF
TRBV28 CASINGGPYQPQHF
TRBV19 CASSFGGRGRRNQPQHF
TRBV5-6 CASTYSGAGTDTQYF
TRBV27 CASSFSGRAPNEQFF
TRBV28 CASRDTSLLNLAQYF
TRBV27 CASSQGVGSGNTIYF
TRBV5-1 CASSWTVGVGTNTEAFF
TRBV19 CASSQTAGEQFF
TRBV30 CAWSRLAGATDTQYF
TRBV6-5 CASSYSSGADEQFF
TRBV2 CASSEGRQGGSGANVLTF
TRBV25-1 CASSEGQGYSPLHF
TRBV7-2 CASSPGLAGSNEQFF
TRBV15 CATSRQGFESQPQHF
TRBV6-4 CASSDSEAGGHEQFF
TRBV10-3 CAIGQGDHNEQFF
TRBV7-9 CASTPDSSSYEQYF
TRBV6-6 CASSWAQTRGRETQYF
TRBV7-8 CASSLRTGGSEQYF
TRBV11-2 CASSLFRGGGGSDTQYF
TRBV6-1 CASSGGQGGNQPQHF
TRBV6-5 CASRGPGGSPLHF
TRBV5-1 CASSLEGAAQGYEAFF
TRBV6-5 CASSYLTGGETQYF
TRBV7-2 CASSLGTGLMGEAFF
TRBV10-3 CAISVDRGHEQYF
TRBV27 CASSPNQETQYF
TRBV5-4 CASSTLGLETQYF
TRBV5-1 CASSPGQARFYGYTF
TRBV19 CASSQQGGYGYTF
TRBV6-1 CASSEGGATYEQYF
TRBV6-4 CASSDDDRVGIMDTEAFF
TRBV2 CASSEGLSTNEQFF
TRBV25-1 CASSELAGNTGELFF
TRBV10-3 CAISESPILQGRNTEAFF
TRBV7-6 CASSMTLAGGTGELFF
TRBV6-5 CASSAGFGYTF
TRBV7-9 CASSLQGARPQHF
TRBV13 CASSRENRIEAFF
TRBV10-2 CASSGAGRTEAFF
TRBV11-2 CASSQNRVVSPLHF
TRBV2 CASNYLQGNNEQFF
TRBV7-6 CASSLVLNTGELFF
TRBV5-1 CASSSTGANYGYTF
TRBV7-8 CASSSPTGPYGYTF
TRBV19 CASSPRRRQGSYEQYF
TRBV5-4 CASSLVPFSGNTIYF